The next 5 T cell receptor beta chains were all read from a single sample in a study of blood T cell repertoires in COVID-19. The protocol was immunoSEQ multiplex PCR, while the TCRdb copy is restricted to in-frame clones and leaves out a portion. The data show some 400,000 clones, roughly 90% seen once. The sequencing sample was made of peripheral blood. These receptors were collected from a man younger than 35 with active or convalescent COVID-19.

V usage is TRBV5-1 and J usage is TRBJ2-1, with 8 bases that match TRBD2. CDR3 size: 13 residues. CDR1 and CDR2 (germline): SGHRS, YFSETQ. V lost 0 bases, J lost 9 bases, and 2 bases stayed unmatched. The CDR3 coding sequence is TGCGCCAGCAGCTTGGGTAGCGGGGTTGAGCAGTTCTTC. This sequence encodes CASSLGSGVEQFF.

CDR3 amino acids: CATSTNRAERATNEKLFF. CDR3 DNA sequence: TGTGCCACCAGCACGAATCGCGCAGAGCGTGCAACTAATGAAAAACTGTTTTTT. This chain links TRBV15 with TRBJ1-4; unclear D gene. V gave up 4 bases and J gave up 0 bases, with 18 bases separating them. From germline, CDR1 is LNHNV and CDR2 YYDKDF (reference sequence). CDR3 length equals 18 residues.

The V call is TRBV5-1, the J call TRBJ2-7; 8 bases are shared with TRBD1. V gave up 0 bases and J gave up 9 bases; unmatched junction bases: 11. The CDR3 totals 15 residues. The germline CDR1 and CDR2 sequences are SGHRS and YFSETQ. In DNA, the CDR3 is TGCGCCAGCAGCTTGGGGACAGGGCCCCAGGATTTGCAGTACTTC. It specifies CASSLGTGPQDLQYF.

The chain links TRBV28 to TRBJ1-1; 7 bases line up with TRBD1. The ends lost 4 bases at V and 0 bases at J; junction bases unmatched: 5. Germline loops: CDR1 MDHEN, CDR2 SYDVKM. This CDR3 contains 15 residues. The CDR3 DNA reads TGTGCCAGCAGTTGGAGGGGGCGGCTGAACACTGAAGCTTTCTTT. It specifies CASSWRGRLNTEAFF.

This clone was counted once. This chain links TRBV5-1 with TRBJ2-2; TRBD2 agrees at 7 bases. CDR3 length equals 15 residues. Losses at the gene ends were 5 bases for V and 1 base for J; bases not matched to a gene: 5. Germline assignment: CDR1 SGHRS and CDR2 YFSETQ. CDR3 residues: CASSSGLGNTGELFF. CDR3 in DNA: TGCGCCAGCAGTTCCGGACTAGGGAACACCGGGGAGCTGTTTTTT.